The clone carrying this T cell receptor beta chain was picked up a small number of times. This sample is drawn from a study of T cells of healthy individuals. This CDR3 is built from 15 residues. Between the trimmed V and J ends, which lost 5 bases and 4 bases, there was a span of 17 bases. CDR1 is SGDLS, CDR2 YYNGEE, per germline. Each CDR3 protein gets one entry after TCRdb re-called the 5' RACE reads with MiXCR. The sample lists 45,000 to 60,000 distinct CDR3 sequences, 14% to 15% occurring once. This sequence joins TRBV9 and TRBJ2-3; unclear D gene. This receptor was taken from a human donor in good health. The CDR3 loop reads CASRPLTTGADTQYF. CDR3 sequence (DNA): TGTGCCAGCAGGCCCCTTACTACGGGCGCAGATACGCAGTATTTT.